The 20 T cell receptor beta chains reported below all come from one sample, sequenced in a study of beta chain features in type 1 diabetes. Sequencing targeted expressed TCRB transcripts, as all isolated RNA had been reverse transcribed. TCRdb keeps only in-frame clones here, not all; method: immunoSEQ multiplex PCR. Counted here are under 250,000 clones, approximately 14% occurring once; the ten biggest clones make up approximately 0.024%. The sample comprised naive CD4+ T cells from blood. The receptors derive from a woman aged 40-49 years in good health.

This clone came up a few times. The chain recombines TRBV11-2 with TRBJ2-5; 7 bases are a match to TRBD1. Germline V gene lookup returns CDR1 SGHAT and CDR2 FQNNGV. V dropped 5 bases and J dropped 5; count of bases not matched to a gene: 11. This CDR3 contains 15 residues. CDR3 nucleotide sequence: TGTGCCAGCAGCCCCCGACAGGGCCCCCGGGAGACCCAGTACTTC. Encoded protein: CASSPRQGPRETQYF.

V usage is TRBV9 and J usage is TRBJ2-7, with 7 nucleotides matching TRBD1. The germline V gene has CDR1 SGDLS and CDR2 YYNGEE. The junction had 4 bases not matched to a gene; V was cut back by 0 bases and J by 4 bases. The CDR3 extends over 14 amino acids. CDR3 region: CASSVGGGRYEQYF. The CDR3, as DNA: TGTGCCAGCAGCGTAGGAGGGGGCCGATACGAGCAGTACTTC.

This clone has just a few counts. Because the CDR3's place on the DNA is in doubt, the DNA is left out and the CDR3 is given as listed by TCRdb. The genes are TRBV11-1 and TRBJ1-1; the listed D gene, TRBD1, was not tested against the DNA. 13 amino acids form the CDR3, both terminal residues included. From germline, CDR1 is SGHAT and CDR2 FQDESV (reference sequence). CDR3 protein: CASSFQVSPEAFF.

The gene calls are TRBV5-1 and TRBJ1-3; 7 bases agree with TRBD1. Trimming took 4 bases from V and 4 from J; bases not matched to a gene: 5. Germline CDR1 SGHRS, CDR2 YFSETQ. CDR3 length: 14 residues. CDR3 bases: TGCGCCAGCAGCACGGGACAGTTAGGAAACACCATATATTTT. It encodes CASSTGQLGNTIYF. Full variable domain (missing parts from reference TRBV5-1 and TRBJ1-3): KAGVTQTPRYLIKTRGQQVTLSCSPISGHRSVSWYQQTPGQGLQFLFEYFSETQRNKGNFPGRFSGRQFSNSRSEMNVSTLELGDSALYLCASSTGQLGNTIYFGEGSWLTVV.

The rearrangement links TRBV19 to TRBJ2-7; 9 nucleotides align to TRBD1. The CDR3 is made up of 12 amino acids. The V and J ends lost 9 bases and 3 bases, in that order; junction bases with no gene match: 3. Germline V gives CDR1 LNHDA, CDR2 SQIVND (reference sequence). As DNA, the CDR3 is TGTGCCAGAGAGGGACAGGGCTACGAGCAGTACTTC. Protein: CAREGQGYEQYF.

This clone was observed a handful of times. V and J are TRBV20-1 and TRBJ2-5, with TRBD1 as a possible D gene (6 bases). Germline V gene sequence: CDR1 DFQATT, CDR2 SNEGSKA (reference sequence). The CDR3 runs to 11 residues. The CDR3 DNA follows: TGCAGAGGACAGAACCAAGAGACCCAGTACTTC. Its translation is CRGQNQETQYF.

The gene calls are TRBV7-9 and TRBJ1-5, with 7 bases that match TRBD1. CDR1 and CDR2 from the germline V gene are SEHNR and FQNEAQ (reference sequence). J was trimmed by 7 bases and V by 5 bases; bases with no gene match: 8. The length of the CDR3 is 14 residues. CDR3 amino acids: CASSPDRAGQPQHF. The CDR3 DNA is TGTGCCAGCAGCCCCGACAGGGCCGGACAGCCCCAGCATTTT.

This chain uses TRBV18 with TRBJ2-1; 10 positions match TRBD2. V was pared by 2 bases and J by 6 bases, with 7 bases of the junction left unmatched. CDR3 length: 16 residues. Germline V gives CDR1 KGHSH, CDR2 LQKENI. DNA of the CDR3: TGTGCCAGCTCACCAATTTTAGCGGGGGGATTCAATGAGCAGTTCTTC. Amino acid sequence: CASSPILAGGFNEQFF.

The V and J genes are TRBV5-1 and TRBJ1-4; D uncertain. This CDR3 contains 16 residues. Trimming stripped 4 bases from V and 0 bases from J, with 13 bases between. CDR1 and CDR2 (germline): SGHRS, YFSETQ. CDR3 nucleotides: TGCGCCAGCAGCGCACATGTGGGAGCAACTAATGAAAAACTGTTTTTT. It encodes CASSAHVGATNEKLFF. Using reference TRBV5-1 and TRBJ1-4 for the parts outside the CDR3, the full variable domain is KAGVTQTPRYLIKTRGQQVTLSCSPISGHRSVSWYQQTPGQGLQFLFEYFSETQRNKGNFPGRFSGRQFSNSRSEMNVSTLELGDSALYLCASSAHVGATNEKLFFGSGTQLSVL.

J is TRBJ2-1 and V is TRBV4-1, with 12 bases matching TRBD2. Losses at the gene ends were 1 base for V and 0 bases for J; bases not matched to a gene: 4. Per the germline V gene, CDR1 is MGHRA and CDR2 is YSYEKL. There are 18 residues in the CDR3. The CDR3 spells CASSQVSGLAGSYNEQFF. CDR3 DNA: TGCGCCAGCAGCCAAGTGTCGGGACTAGCGGGCTCCTACAATGAGCAGTTCTTC.

The CDR3 nucleotides are TGTGCCACAAAGGGACAGTCAACTAATGAAAAACTGTTTTTT. Residues: CATKGQSTNEKLFF. The rearrangement links TRBV10-3 to TRBJ1-4; 7 nucleotides line up with TRBD1. With 10 bases clipped from V and 0 bases from J, the junction kept 5 bases outside the gene matches. The CDR3 has 14 residues. Germline V lookup: CDR1 ENHRY, CDR2 SYGVKD.

This clone was counted only a few times. The same CDR3 arises from other DNA sequences in this sample as well. The chain is built from TRBV18 and TRBJ2-7, with a tentative D call TRBD1 (6 bases). The CDR3 is 13 amino acids. Germline V gene lookup returns CDR1 KGHSH and CDR2 LQKENI. V was cut by 6 bases and J by 3 bases, with 12 bases left in between. CDR3 bases: TGTGCCAGCTCGCCCGGGACAAACTACGAGCAGTACTTC. Translating it yields CASSPGTNYEQYF.

The rearrangement links TRBV6-5 to TRBJ2-7; D perhaps matches TRBD1 (6 bases). The ends were cut back, 6 bases at V and 2 bases at J, with 14 bases in the middle. CDR3 length equals 14 residues. Germline V gives CDR1 MNHEY, CDR2 SVGAGI. CDR3: CASSRTGWPYEQYF. Written as DNA, the CDR3 is TGTGCCAGCAGCAGAACAGGGTGGCCCTACGAGCAGTACTTC.

The V gene is TRBV5-1, the J gene TRBJ2-2; 7 bases are shared with TRBD1. Germline CDR1 is SGHRS and CDR2 is YFSETQ. The CDR3 consists of 15 residues. The junction had 5 bases not matched to a gene; V was cut back by 6 bases and J by 0 bases. The CDR3 DNA is TGCGCCAGCAAAGAGGGGGCCGCGAACACCGGGGAGCTGTTTTTT. Protein sequence: CASKEGAANTGELFF.

Only a few counts were recorded for this clone. The V and J genes are TRBV7-9 and TRBJ2-1, with TRBD1 matching 7 bases. The CDR3 sequence is 15 residues long. Germline CDR1 reads SEHNR; CDR2 reads FQNEAQ (reference sequence). The J segment lost 8 bases and the V segment lost 5 bases, leaving 12 bases of the junction unmatched. This CDR3 reads CASSPTLTGVDEQFF. CDR3 in DNA: TGTGCCAGCAGCCCAACCCTAACAGGGGTCGATGAGCAGTTCTTC.

This clone appeared a few times. The chain recombines TRBV10-3 with TRBJ2-2; 8 positions agree with TRBD2. In germline, CDR1 is ENHRY, CDR2 SYGVKD. V lost 6 bases, J lost 6 bases, and 6 bases stayed unmatched. This CDR3 comprises 14 residues. This CDR3 is CAISPPAGAGELFF. The CDR3, as DNA: TGTGCCATCAGCCCCCCAGCGGGGGCCGGGGAGCTGTTTTTT.

This clone has more than one count but fewer than ten. Additional DNA sequences in this sample encode the identical CDR3. This CDR3 reads CASSLRGSSYNEQFF. CDR3 in DNA: TGTGCCAGCAGCTTACGCGGGAGCTCCTACAATGAGCAGTTCTTC. The V gene is TRBV7-2, the J gene TRBJ2-1; TRBD2 matches 7 bases. The ends lost 2 bases at V and 0 bases at J; junction bases unmatched: 1. CDR3 size: 15 residues. CDR1 SGHTA and CDR2 FQGNSA come from the germline V gene.

The genes are TRBV6-1 and TRBJ2-2; D call uncertain. V lost 5 bases, J lost 0 bases, and 10 bases lay in between. Germline CDR1 MNHNS, CDR2 SASEGT. CDR3 length equals 15 residues. For the CDR3, the DNA is TGTGCCAGCAGTCGCCAGACACCGAACACCGGGGAGCTGTTTTTT. It specifies CASSRQTPNTGELFF.

This chain connects TRBV2 to TRBJ2-7; 10 nucleotides line up with TRBD1. The junction had 3 bases not matched to a gene; V was cut back by 5 bases and J by 2 bases. The germline CDR1 and CDR2 sequences are SNHLY and FYNNEI. The CDR3 has 14 amino acids. The CDR3 DNA reads as TGTGCCAGCAGTAGACAGGGGGCGGCCTACGAGCAGTACTTC. It codes for CASSRQGAAYEQYF.

The chain uses TRBV7-9 and TRBJ2-3; TRBD1 is a possible D gene (6 bases). V was trimmed by 8 bases and J by 4 bases, leaving 19 bases between them. This CDR3 region has 15 residues. CDR1 and CDR2 (germline): SEHNR, FQNEAQ (reference sequence). Here the CDR3 DNA reads TGTGCCAGCTCGCCGGTGAACAGGGCGGCAGATACGCAGTATTTT. Translating it yields CASSPVNRAADTQYF.